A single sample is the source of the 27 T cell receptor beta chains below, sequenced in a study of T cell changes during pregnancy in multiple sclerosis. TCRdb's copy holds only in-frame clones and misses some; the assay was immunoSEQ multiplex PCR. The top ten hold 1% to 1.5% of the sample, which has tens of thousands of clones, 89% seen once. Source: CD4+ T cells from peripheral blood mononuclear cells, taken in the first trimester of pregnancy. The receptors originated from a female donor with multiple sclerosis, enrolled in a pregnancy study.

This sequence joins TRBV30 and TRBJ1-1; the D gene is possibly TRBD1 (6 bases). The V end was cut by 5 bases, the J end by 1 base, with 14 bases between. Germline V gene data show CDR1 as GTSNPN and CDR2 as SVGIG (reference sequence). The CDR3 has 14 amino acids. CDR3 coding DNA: TGTGCCTGGGGTCCCAGGGGCCGGAACACTGAAGCTTTCTTT. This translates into CAWGPRGRNTEAFF.

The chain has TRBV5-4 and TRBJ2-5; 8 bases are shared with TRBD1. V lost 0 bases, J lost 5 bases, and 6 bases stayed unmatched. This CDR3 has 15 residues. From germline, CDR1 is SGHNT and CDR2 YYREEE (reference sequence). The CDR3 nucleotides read TGTGCCAGCAGCTTGGGTGACAGGGGTCGGGAGACCCAGTACTTC. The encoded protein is CASSLGDRGRETQYF.

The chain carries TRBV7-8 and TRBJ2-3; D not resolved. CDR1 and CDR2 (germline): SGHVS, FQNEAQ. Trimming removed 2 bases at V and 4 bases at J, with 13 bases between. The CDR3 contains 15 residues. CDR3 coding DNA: TGTGCCAGCAGCTTACGGGTGGCTAGGTCAGATACGCAGTATTTT. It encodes CASSLRVARSDTQYF.

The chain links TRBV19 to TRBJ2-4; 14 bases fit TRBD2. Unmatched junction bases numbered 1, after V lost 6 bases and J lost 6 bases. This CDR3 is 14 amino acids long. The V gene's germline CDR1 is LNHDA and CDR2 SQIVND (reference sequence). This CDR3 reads CASRGLAGVNIQYF. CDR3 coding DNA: TGTGCCAGTAGGGGACTAGCGGGAGTAAACATTCAGTACTTC.

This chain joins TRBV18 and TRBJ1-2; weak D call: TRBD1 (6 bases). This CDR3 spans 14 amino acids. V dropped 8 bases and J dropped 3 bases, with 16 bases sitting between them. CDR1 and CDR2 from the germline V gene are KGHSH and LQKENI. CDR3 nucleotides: TGTGCCAGCGCGCTTACCTCAGGGGACTATGGCTACACCTTC. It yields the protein CASALTSGDYGYTF.

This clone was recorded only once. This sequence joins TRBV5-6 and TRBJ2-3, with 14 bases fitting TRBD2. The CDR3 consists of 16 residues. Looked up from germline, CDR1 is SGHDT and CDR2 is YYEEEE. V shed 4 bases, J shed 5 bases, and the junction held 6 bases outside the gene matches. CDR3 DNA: TGTGCCAGCAGCCTGGGACTAGCGGGAGATGGAGATACGCAGTATTTT. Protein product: CASSLGLAGDGDTQYF. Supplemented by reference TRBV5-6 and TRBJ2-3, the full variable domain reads DAGVTQSPTHLIKTRGQQVTLRCSPKSGHDTVSWYQQALGQGPQFIFQYYEEEERQRGNFPDRFSGHQFPNYSSELNVNALLLGDSALYLCASSLGLAGDGDTQYFGPGTRLTVL.

In nucleotides, the CDR3 is TGTGCCAGCCTACGGGAGTCTGAGCAGTTCTTC. The encoded protein is CASLRESEQFF. V usage is TRBV18 and J usage is TRBJ2-1; D is perhaps TRBD2 (6 bases). The CDR3 length is 11 residues. Trimming left V 8 bases short and J 9 bases short, with 11 bases between. Germline lookup yields CDR1 KGHSH and CDR2 LQKENI.

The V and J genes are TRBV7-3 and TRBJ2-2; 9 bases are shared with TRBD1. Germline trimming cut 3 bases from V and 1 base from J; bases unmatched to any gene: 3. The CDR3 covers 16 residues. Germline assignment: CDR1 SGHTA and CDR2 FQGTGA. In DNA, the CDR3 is TGTGCCAGCAGCTTGATGGGACAGGGGAACACCGGGGAGCTGTTTTTT. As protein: CASSLMGQGNTGELFF.

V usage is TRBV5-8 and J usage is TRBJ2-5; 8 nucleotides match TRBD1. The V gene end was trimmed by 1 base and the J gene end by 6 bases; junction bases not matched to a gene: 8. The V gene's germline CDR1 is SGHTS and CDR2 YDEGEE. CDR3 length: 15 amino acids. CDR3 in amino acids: CASSLFEGQGKTQYF. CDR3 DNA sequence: TGTGCCAGCAGCTTGTTCGAAGGACAGGGAAAGACCCAGTACTTC.

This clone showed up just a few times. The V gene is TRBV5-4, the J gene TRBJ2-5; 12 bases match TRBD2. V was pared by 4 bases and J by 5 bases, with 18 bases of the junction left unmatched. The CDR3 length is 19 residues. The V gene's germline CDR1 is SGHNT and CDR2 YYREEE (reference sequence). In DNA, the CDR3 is TGTGCCAGCAGCCGCTCGAACGGAGGACTAGCGGGATCATTCGAGACCCAGTACTTC. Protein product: CASSRSNGGLAGSFETQYF.

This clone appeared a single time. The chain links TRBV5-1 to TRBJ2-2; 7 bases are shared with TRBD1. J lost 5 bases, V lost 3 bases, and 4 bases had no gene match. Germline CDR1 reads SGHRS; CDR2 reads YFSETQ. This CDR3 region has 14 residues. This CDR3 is CASSSETGTGELFF. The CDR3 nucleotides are TGCGCCAGCAGCTCCGAGACAGGGACCGGGGAGCTGTTTTTT.

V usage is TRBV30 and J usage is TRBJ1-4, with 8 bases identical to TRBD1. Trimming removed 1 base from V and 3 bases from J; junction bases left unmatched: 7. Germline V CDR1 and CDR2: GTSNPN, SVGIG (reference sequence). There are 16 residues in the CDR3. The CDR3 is CAWSATQGAANEKLFF. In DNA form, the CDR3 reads TGTGCCTGGAGTGCCACCCAGGGGGCGGCTAATGAAAAACTGTTTTTT.

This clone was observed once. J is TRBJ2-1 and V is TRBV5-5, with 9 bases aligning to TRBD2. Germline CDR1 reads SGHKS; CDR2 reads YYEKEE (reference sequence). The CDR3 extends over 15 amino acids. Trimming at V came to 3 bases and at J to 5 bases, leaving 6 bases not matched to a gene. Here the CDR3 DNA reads TGTGCCAGCAGCTGGACTAGCGCGATACACAATGAGCAGTTCTTC. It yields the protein CASSWTSAIHNEQFF.

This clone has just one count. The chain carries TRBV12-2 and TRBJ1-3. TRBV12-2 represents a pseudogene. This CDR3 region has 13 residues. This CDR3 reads CASRLVEAYTIYF. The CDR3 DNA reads TGTGCAAGTCGCTTAGTGGAAGCGTACACCATATATTTT.

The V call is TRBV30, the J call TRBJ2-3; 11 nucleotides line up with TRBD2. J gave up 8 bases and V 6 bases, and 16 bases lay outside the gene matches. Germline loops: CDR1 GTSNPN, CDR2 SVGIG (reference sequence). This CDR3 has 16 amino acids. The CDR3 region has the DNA TGTGCCTGCACCATGGGACTAGCGGCCACCCGGGGTACGCAGTATTTT. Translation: CACTMGLAATRGTQYF.

The CDR3 DNA is TGTGCCAGCAGCTCGCACCGGGACTCAATTTATGGCTACACCTTC. This gives the protein CASSSHRDSIYGYTF. The chain recombines TRBV11-3 with TRBJ1-2; the D gene is possibly TRBD1 (5 bases). From germline, CDR1 is SGHNT and CDR2 YENEEA. The CDR3 is 15 amino acids. Between the trimmed V and J ends, which lost 4 bases and 5 bases, there was a span of 17 bases.

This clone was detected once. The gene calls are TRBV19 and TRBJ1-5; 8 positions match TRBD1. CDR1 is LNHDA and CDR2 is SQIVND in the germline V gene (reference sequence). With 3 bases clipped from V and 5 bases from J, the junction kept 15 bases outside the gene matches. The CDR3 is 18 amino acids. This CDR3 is CASSMASVGTGSDQPQHF. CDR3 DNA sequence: TGTGCCAGTAGTATGGCCAGCGTCGGGACAGGCTCGGATCAGCCCCAGCATTTT. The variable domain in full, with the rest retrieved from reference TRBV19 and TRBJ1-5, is DGGITQSPKYLFRKEGQNVTLSCEQNLNHDAMYWYRQDPGQGLRLIYYSQIVNDFQKGDIAEGYSVSREKKESFPLTVTSAQKNPTAFYLCASSMASVGTGSDQPQHFGDGTRLSIL.

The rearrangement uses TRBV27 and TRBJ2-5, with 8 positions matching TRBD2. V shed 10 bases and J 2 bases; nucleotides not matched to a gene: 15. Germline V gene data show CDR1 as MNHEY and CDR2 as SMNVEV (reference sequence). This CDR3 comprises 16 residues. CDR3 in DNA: TGTGCCACCCGAACGGGGCCCATAGCGGGGCAAGAGACCCAGTACTTC. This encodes CATRTGPIAGQETQYF.

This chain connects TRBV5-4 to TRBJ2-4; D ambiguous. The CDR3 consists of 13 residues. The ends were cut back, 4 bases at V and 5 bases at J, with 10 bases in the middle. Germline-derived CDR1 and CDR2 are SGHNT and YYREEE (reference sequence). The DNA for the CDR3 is TGTGCCAGCAGCCGGTCCGTAGAAAACATTCAGTACTTC. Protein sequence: CASSRSVENIQYF.

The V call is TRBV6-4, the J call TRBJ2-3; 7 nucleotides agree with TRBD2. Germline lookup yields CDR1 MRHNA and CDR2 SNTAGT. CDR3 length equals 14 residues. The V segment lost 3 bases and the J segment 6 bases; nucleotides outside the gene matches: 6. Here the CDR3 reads CASSDVTSSDTQYF. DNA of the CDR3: TGTGCCAGCAGTGATGTGACTAGCAGCGATACGCAGTATTTT.

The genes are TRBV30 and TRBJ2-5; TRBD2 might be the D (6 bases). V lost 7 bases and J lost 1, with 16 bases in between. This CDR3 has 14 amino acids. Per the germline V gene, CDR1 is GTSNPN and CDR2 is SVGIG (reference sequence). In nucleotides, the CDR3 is TGTGCCTATATGGAGAGCGGGTCCCAAGAGACCCAGTACTTC. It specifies CAYMESGSQETQYF.

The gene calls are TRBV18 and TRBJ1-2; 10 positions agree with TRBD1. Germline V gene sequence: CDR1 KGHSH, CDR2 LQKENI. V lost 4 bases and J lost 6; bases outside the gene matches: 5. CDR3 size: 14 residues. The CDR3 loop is CASSLDRGLDGYTF. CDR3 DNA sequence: TGTGCCAGCTCACTCGACAGGGGGCTTGATGGCTACACCTTC.

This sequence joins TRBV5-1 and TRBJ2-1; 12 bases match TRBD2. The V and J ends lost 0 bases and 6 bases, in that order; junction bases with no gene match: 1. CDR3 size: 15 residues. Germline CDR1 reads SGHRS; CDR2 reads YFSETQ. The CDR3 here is CASSLGTSGTNEQFF. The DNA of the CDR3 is TGCGCCAGCAGCTTGGGGACTAGCGGGACCAATGAGCAGTTCTTC.

CDR3: CASSLDRGLSEKLFF. The CDR3 nucleotides are TGTGCCAGCAGTCTCGACAGGGGGTTGAGTGAAAAACTGTTTTTT. The rearrangement links TRBV28 to TRBJ1-4, with TRBD1 matching over 9 bases. V lost 5 bases, J lost 7 bases, and 8 bases stayed unmatched. This CDR3 is built from 15 residues. Per the germline V gene, CDR1 is MDHEN and CDR2 is SYDVKM.

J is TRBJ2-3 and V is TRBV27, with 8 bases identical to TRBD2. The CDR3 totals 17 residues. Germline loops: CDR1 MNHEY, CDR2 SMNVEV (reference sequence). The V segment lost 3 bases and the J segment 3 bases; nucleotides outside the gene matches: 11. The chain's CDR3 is CASSLYRIAGWTDTQYF. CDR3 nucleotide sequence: TGTGCCAGCAGTTTGTATAGGATAGCGGGATGGACAGATACGCAGTATTTT.

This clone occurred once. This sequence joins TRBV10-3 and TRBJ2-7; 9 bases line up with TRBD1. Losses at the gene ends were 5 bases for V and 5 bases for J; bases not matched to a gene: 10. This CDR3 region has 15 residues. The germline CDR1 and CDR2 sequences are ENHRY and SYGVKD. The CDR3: CAISTPDRGGNEQYF. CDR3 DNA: TGTGCCATCAGTACCCCGGACAGGGGCGGCAACGAGCAGTACTTC.

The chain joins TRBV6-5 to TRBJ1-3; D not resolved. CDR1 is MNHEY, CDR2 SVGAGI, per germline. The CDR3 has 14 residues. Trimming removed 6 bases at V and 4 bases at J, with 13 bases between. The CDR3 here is CASSRGGGGNTIYF. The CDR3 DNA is TGTGCCAGCAGCCGAGGTGGCGGCGGAAACACCATATATTTT.